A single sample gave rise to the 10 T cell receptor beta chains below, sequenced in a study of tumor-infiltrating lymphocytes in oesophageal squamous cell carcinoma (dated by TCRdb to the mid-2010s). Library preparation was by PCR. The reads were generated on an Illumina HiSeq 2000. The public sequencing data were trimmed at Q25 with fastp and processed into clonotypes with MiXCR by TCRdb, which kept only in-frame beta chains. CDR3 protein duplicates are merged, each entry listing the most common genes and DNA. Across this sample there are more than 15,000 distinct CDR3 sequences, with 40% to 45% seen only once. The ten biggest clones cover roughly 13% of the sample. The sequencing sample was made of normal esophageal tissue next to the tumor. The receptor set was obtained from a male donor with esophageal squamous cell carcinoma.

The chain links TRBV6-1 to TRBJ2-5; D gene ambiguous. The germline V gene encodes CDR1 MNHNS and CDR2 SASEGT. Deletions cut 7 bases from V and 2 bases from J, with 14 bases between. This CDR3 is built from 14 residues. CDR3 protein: CASTPGPTQETQYF. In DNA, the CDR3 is TGTGCCAGCACCCCGGGTCCTACGCAAGAGACCCAGTACTTC.

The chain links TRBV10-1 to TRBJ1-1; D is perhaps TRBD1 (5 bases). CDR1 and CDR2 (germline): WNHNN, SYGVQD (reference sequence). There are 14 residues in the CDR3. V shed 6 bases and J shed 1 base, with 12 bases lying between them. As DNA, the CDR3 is TGCGCCAGCAGAGGATCAGGGCCGAACACTGAAGCTTTCTTT. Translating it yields CASRGSGPNTEAFF.

CDR3 nucleotides: TGTGCCACCGACCAACTAGCCTCCTACAATGAGCAGTACTTC. Translation: CATDQLASYNEQYF. The chain combines TRBV12-3 or TRBV12-4 with TRBJ2-1; maybe TRBD2 (6 bases). The DNA end favors TRBJ2-7, so the J call may be wrong. CDR3 length: 14 amino acids.

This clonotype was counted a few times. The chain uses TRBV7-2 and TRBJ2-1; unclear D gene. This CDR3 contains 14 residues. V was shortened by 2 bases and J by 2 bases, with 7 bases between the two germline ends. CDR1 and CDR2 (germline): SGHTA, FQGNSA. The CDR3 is CASSLIPAYNEQFF. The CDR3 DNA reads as TGTGCCAGCAGCTTAATTCCAGCCTACAATGAGCAGTTCTTC. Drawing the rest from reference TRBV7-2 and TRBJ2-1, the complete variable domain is GAGVSQSPSNKVTEKGKDVELRCDPISGHTALYWYRQSLGQGLEFLIYFQGNSAPDKSGLPSDRFSAERTGGSVSTLTIQRTQQEDSAVYLCASSLIPAYNEQFFGPGTRLTVL.

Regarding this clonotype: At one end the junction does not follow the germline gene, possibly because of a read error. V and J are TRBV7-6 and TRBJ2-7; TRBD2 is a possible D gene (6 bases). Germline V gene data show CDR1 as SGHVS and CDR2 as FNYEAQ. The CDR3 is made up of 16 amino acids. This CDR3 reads CASSFFYSGVYYEQYF. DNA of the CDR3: TGTGCTAGCAGCTTCTTCTATAGCGGAGTGTACTACGAGCAGTACTTC.

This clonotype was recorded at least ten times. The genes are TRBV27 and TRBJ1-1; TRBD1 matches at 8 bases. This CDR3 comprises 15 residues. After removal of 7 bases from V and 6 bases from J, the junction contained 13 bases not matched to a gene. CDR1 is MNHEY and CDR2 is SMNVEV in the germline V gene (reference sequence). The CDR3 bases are TGTGCCAGCACCTCGACAGGGGAATATCGCGCTGAAGCTTTCTTT. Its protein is CASTSTGEYRAEAFF.

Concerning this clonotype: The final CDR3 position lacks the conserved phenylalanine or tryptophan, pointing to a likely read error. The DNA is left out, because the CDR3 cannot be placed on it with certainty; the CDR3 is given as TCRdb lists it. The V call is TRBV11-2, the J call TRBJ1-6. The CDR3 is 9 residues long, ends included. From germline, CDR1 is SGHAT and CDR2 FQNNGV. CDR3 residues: CASSFRGGR.

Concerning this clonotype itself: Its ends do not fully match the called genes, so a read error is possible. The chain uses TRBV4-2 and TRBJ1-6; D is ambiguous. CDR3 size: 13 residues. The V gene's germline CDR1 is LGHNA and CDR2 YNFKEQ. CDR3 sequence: CASSQTDGYEQYF. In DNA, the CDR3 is TGTGCCAGCAGCCAAACGGACGGCTACGAGCAGTACTTT.

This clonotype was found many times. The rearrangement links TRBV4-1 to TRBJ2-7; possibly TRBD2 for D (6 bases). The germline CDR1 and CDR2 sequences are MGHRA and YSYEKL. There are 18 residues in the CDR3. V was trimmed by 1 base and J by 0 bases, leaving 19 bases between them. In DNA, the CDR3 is TGCGCCAGCAGCCAAGTAGTCGGTCTAGCGCTTAGCTCCTACGAGCAGTACTTC. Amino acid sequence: CASSQVVGLALSSYEQYF.

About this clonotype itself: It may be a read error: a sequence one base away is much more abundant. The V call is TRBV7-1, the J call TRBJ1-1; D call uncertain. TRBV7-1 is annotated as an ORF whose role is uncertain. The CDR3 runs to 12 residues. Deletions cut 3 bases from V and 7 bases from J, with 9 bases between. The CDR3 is CASSSSLVEAFF. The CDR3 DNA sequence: TGTGCCAGCAGCTCCAGTTTGGTTGAAGCTTTCTTT.